These 7 T cell receptor beta chains came from one sample sequenced in a study of blood T cell repertoires in COVID-19. Assay used: immunoSEQ multiplex PCR; TCRdb lists only in-frame clones, some missing. The table shows approximately 310,000 clones, with around 87% occurring only once. The specimen sequenced was peripheral blood. Receptors originate from a woman aged 45-65 years who had recovered from COVID-19.

This chain uses TRBV5-4 with TRBJ2-5, with 12 nucleotides matching TRBD2. The J segment lost 5 bases and the V segment lost 4 bases, leaving 9 bases of the junction unmatched. Germline V gene lookup returns CDR1 SGHNT and CDR2 YYREEE (reference sequence). The CDR3 runs 16 residues. The CDR3 DNA is TGTGCCAGCAGCATCGGACTAGCGGGGAGCCGGGAGACCCAGTACTTC. This gives the protein CASSIGLAGSRETQYF. The full variable domain, its missing parts supplied by reference TRBV5-4 and TRBJ2-5, is ETGVTQSPTHLIKTRGQQVTLRCSSQSGHNTVSWYQQALGQGPQFIFQYYREEENGRGNFPPRFSGLQFPNYSSELNVNALELDDSALYLCASSIGLAGSRETQYFGPGTRLLVL.

This sequence joins TRBV30 and TRBJ2-3; TRBD2 matches at 8 bases. The CDR3 spans 21 residues. Germline-derived CDR1 and CDR2 are GTSNPN and SVGIG (reference sequence). With 5 bases clipped from V and 0 bases from J, the junction kept 25 bases outside the gene matches. The CDR3 DNA reads TGTGCCTGGGGATATAGCGGGGCTAACCCCACCCACCGAGCCAGCACAGATACGCAGTATTTT. Translating gives CAWGYSGANPTHRASTDTQYF.

The chain employs TRBV6-2 or TRBV6-3 and TRBJ1-6; 7 bases line up with TRBD1. After removal of 4 bases from V and 8 bases from J, the junction contained 11 bases not matched to a gene. The CDR3 is 16 residues long. CDR1 MNHEY and CDR2 SVGEGT come from the germline V gene. CDR3 residues: CASSWLPLQGDSPLHF. The DNA for the CDR3 is TGTGCCAGCAGTTGGCTCCCTCTGCAGGGGGATTCACCCCTCCACTTT.

As concerns this clone: Within the sample, other DNA sequences also encode this same CDR3. The gene calls are TRBV9 and TRBJ2-2; D possibly corresponds to TRBD2 (5 bases). Germline V gives CDR1 SGDLS, CDR2 YYNGEE. The CDR3 has 13 amino acids. The V gene lost 1 base and the J gene lost 4 bases, with 5 bases spanning the gap. The CDR3 nucleotides read TGTGCCAGCAGCGTACGGGGCACCGGGGAGCTGTTTTTT. This encodes CASSVRGTGELFF.

J is TRBJ2-7 and V is TRBV28, with 7 positions matching TRBD1. The trim removed 2 bases at V and 3 bases at J, leaving 7 bases unmatched. The CDR3 contains 15 residues. Germline V gene sequence: CDR1 MDHEN, CDR2 SYDVKM. The CDR3 spells CASSLSRDRYYEQYF. The DNA for the CDR3 is TGTGCCAGCAGTTTAAGCCGGGACAGATACTACGAGCAGTACTTC.

This clone was counted a single time. The chain uses TRBV28 and TRBJ1-1; possible D gene TRBD1, 5 bases. Trimming took 7 bases from V and 13 from J, leaving 16 bases between them. Germline V gene sequence: CDR1 MDHEN, CDR2 SYDVKM. CDR3 length: 11 residues. The CDR3 region is CASTTGGRGFF. The CDR3 nucleotides are TGTGCCAGCACAACCGGGGGTCGGGGTTTCTTT.

This clone was found once. The chain uses TRBV7-9 and TRBJ2-1, with D possibly TRBD2 on 7 matching bases. V shed 5 bases and J shed 7 bases, with 21 bases lying between them. Germline values: CDR1 SEHNR, CDR2 FQNEAQ (reference sequence). The CDR3 contains 16 residues. The CDR3 region has the DNA TGTGCCAGCAGCCTTGTTAGGGGGAGGGCCGGGAATGAGCAGTTCTTC. It specifies CASSLVRGRAGNEQFF.